These 18 T cell receptor beta chains were all obtained from the same sample, sequenced in a study of Ad26.COV2.S vaccination and SARS-CoV-2 variants. Treatment denoted: roughly 19 received Ad26.COV2.S at low or high dose, single or two shots; roughly five received placebo; per-sample allocation not given. Collection of samples fell on day 63 after the first vaccine or placebo injection. Profiling relied on immunoSEQ multiplex PCR, and the TCRdb table lists in-frame clones only, not all of them. The table shows roughly 250,000 clones, with around 88% occurring only once. The sequencing used peripheral blood, collected in a trial of Ad26.COV2.S vaccine versus placebo. These receptors came from a person between 18 and 65 years old who received the Ad26.COV2.S COVID-19 vaccine or a placebo.

The chain links TRBV7-2 to TRBJ2-7; D remains ambiguous. Germline CDR1 reads SGHTA; CDR2 reads FQGNSA. CDR3 size: 14 residues. Trimming removed 4 bases at V and 2 bases at J, with 12 bases between. The CDR3 region is CASSYSLQTYEQYF. CDR3 nucleotide sequence: TGTGCCAGCAGCTACAGCCTCCAGACCTACGAGCAGTACTTC.

The chain combines TRBV5-1 with TRBJ1-6; D is ambiguous. The length of the CDR3 is 15 residues. Germline assignment: CDR1 SGHRS and CDR2 YFSETQ. Trimming cost V 0 bases and J 5 bases, with 9 bases left between them. The CDR3 DNA sequence: TGCGCCAGCAGCTTGGCCTCAGGAGATAATTCACCCCTCCACTTT. This translates into CASSLASGDNSPLHF.

This chain uses TRBV13 with TRBJ1-6; D is unclear. The CDR3 contains 17 residues. The germline V gene encodes CDR1 PRHDT and CDR2 FYEKMQ (reference sequence). Trimming took off 5 bases at V and 3 bases at J, with 17 bases between the two ends. DNA of the CDR3: TGTGCCAGCAGCCCTCGCGGGGTCCCAAACTATAATTCACCCCTCCACTTT. It yields the protein CASSPRGVPNYNSPLHF.

CDR3 protein: CATLRQGRLRSITDTQYF. The CDR3 region has the DNA TGTGCCACATTAAGACAGGGTAGATTGAGGTCGATCACAGATACGCAGTATTTT. This chain joins TRBV24-1 and TRBJ2-3; 7 bases are a match to TRBD1. The CDR3 sequence is 18 residues long. CDR1 is KGHDR, CDR2 SFDVKD, per germline. The V gene end was trimmed by 10 bases and the J gene end by 2 bases; junction bases not matched to a gene: 20.

In this sample, this clone turned up once. The CDR3 is CASSLVQGEAFF. The CDR3 bases are TGTGCCAGCAGCTTGGTCCAAGGAGAGGCTTTCTTT. The V gene is TRBV5-5, the J gene TRBJ1-1; D is unresolved. This CDR3 is built from 12 residues. With 0 bases removed from V and 11 bases from J, the gap between germline ends came to 11 bases. Germline values: CDR1 SGHKS, CDR2 YYEKEE (reference sequence).

The chain has TRBV4-3 and TRBJ2-7; D tentatively reads TRBD1 or TRBD2 (5 bases each). The germline V gene encodes CDR1 LGHNA and CDR2 YSLEER. This CDR3 is 15 amino acids long. V was shortened by 0 bases and J by 7 bases, with 16 bases between the two germline ends. Written as DNA, the CDR3 is TGCGCCAGCAGCCAAGAGACGGGACCCCATAGAGAGCAGTACTTC. Translation gives CASSQETGPHREQYF.

The chain uses TRBV12-3 or TRBV12-4 and TRBJ1-2; D gene ambiguous. The V gene lost 3 bases and the J gene lost 2 bases, with 4 bases spanning the gap. The CDR3 is 12 amino acids. The DNA of the CDR3 is TGTGCCAGCAGTTTGAACAACTATGGCTACACCTTC. Translation gives CASSLNNYGYTF.

The chain links TRBV3-1 (or the pseudogene TRBV3-2) to TRBJ1-6; no firm D call. V lost 4 bases, J lost 8 bases, and 15 bases lay in between. Germline V gives CDR1 LGHDT, CDR2 YNNKEL (reference sequence). CDR3 length: 15 amino acids. The CDR3 coding sequence is TGTGCCAGCAGCCTTCCCGCGTGGCGAGATTCACCCCTCCACTTT. It is translated as CASSLPAWRDSPLHF.

This sequence joins TRBV7-3 and TRBJ2-1; D not certain. Germline V gene data show CDR1 as SGHTA and CDR2 as FQGTGA. CDR3 length: 13 residues. V was cut by 3 bases and J by 4 bases, with 7 bases left in between. The chain's CDR3 is CASSLTSYNEQFF. CDR3 nucleotides: TGTGCCAGCAGCTTGACGAGTTACAATGAGCAGTTCTTC.

The V and J genes are TRBV13 and TRBJ1-6; D not resolved. Germline V lookup: CDR1 PRHDT, CDR2 FYEKMQ (reference sequence). V lost 0 bases, J lost 7 bases, and 4 bases lay in between. The CDR3 runs to 13 residues. CDR3 coding DNA: TGTGCCAGCAGCTTAGGGGTAAATTCACCCCTCCACTTT. It specifies CASSLGVNSPLHF.

V and J are TRBV7-9 and TRBJ1-3; D may be TRBD1 (5 bases). Germline values: CDR1 SEHNR, CDR2 FQNEAQ (reference sequence). Trimming pared 1 base from V and 0 bases from J, leaving 13 bases between. The CDR3 loop spans 17 amino acids. CDR3 region: CASSLGEGLHSGNTIYF. The DNA of the CDR3 is TGTGCCAGCAGCTTAGGAGAGGGGCTCCACTCTGGAAACACCATATATTTT.

The V gene is TRBV9, the J gene TRBJ2-1, with D possibly being TRBD1 (5 bases). The CDR3 totals 14 residues. The V end was cut by 4 bases, the J end by 7 bases, with 15 bases between. CDR1 SGDLS and CDR2 YYNGEE come from the germline V gene. CDR3 protein: CASSPTGAQNEQFF. In nucleotides, the CDR3 is TGTGCCAGCAGCCCGACTGGGGCACAGAATGAGCAGTTCTTC.

The chain links TRBV4-3 to TRBJ1-3; no definite D call. V shed 1 base and J shed 0 bases, with 10 bases lying between them. Per the germline V gene, CDR1 is LGHNA and CDR2 is YSLEER. The CDR3 sequence is 16 residues long. CDR3 in amino acids: CASSQVGGVSGNTIYF. For the CDR3, the DNA is TGCGCCAGCAGCCAAGTGGGTGGGGTCTCTGGAAACACCATATATTTT.

The chain combines TRBV25-1 with TRBJ2-5; D is perhaps TRBD1 or TRBD2 (5 bases each). The CDR3 has 13 residues. V was pared by 7 bases and J by 6 bases, with 15 bases between. Germline V lookup: CDR1 MGHDK, CDR2 SYGVNS. The CDR3: CASNWGEGQTQYF. CDR3 in DNA: TGTGCCAGCAATTGGGGAGAGGGGCAGACCCAGTACTTC.

J is TRBJ2-2 and V is TRBV4-2, with TRBD1 as a possible D gene (5 bases). CDR3 length equals 13 residues. Trimming took off 4 bases at V and 6 bases at J, with 9 bases between the two ends. Germline V CDR1 and CDR2: LGHNA, YNFKEQ. The CDR3 is CASSLQGAGELFF. DNA of the CDR3: TGTGCCAGCAGCCTACAAGGGGCCGGGGAGCTGTTTTTT.

The chain carries TRBV7-2 and TRBJ2-5; possible D gene TRBD1, 6 bases. CDR3 length equals 14 residues. CDR1 and CDR2 (germline): SGHTA, FQGNSA. With 5 bases removed from V and 2 bases from J, the gap between germline ends came to 12 bases. DNA for the CDR3: TGTGCCAGCAGCGCTGACAGGTATCAAGAGACCCAGTACTTC. Protein: CASSADRYQETQYF.

The CDR3 nucleotides read TGTGCCAGCAGCGACAGCGGGTATTACAATGAGCAGTTCTTC. This codes for CASSDSGYYNEQFF. The V call is TRBV6-5, the J call TRBJ2-1; D perhaps matches TRBD2 (6 bases). The CDR3 covers 14 residues. Germline CDR1 and CDR2: MNHEY and SVGAGI. V shed 6 bases and J shed 4 bases, with 13 bases lying between them.

This clone was recorded only once. J is TRBJ1-2 and V is TRBV5-6; the D gene is possibly TRBD1 (5 bases). The CDR3 runs 12 residues. Trimming took off 4 bases at V and 7 bases at J, with 11 bases between the two ends. Per the germline V gene, CDR1 is SGHDT and CDR2 is YYEEEE. This CDR3 is CASSPQGVGYTF. For the CDR3, the DNA is TGTGCCAGCAGCCCCCAGGGAGTTGGCTACACCTTC. Full variable domain (remainder filled in from reference TRBV5-6 and TRBJ1-2): DAGVTQSPTHLIKTRGQQVTLRCSPKSGHDTVSWYQQALGQGPQFIFQYYEEEERQRGNFPDRFSGHQFPNYSSELNVNALLLGDSALYLCASSPQGVGYTFGSGTRLTVV.